This T cell receptor (beta chain) was found in a study of cytomegalovirus exposure and HLA in healthy donors (dated by TCRdb to 2016 to 2017). In terms of the full investigation: In an earlier analysis of 587 of the donors, around 290 Gb of sequence data and 90 million to 120 million unique TCR beta sequences from about 190 million T cells were reported. Around 330 gigabases of sequencing data and roughly 80 million unique TCR sequences made up an early release that covered 500 to 700 HLA-typed donors. Of the 300 to 400 genotyped donors, approximately 83% fell in the genetic ancestry cluster associated with self-reported Caucasian donors. The study aimed to test whether cataloging public T cell receptors could reveal signatures of past pathogen exposure. Using immunosequencing, the study profiled T cell repertoires from approximately 700 subjects and related those repertoires to cytomegalovirus serostatus. Along with the approximately 700-subject first cohort, a separate validation cohort of 120 different subjects was used. High-throughput TCR immunosequencing, statistical association of individual TCRs with disease status, and machine learning were combined to predict cytomegalovirus infection status. In a later analysis, previously published TCR beta repertoires from more than 500 donors were re-analyzed and high-resolution HLA genotyping was added so that TCR occurrence patterns could be studied. Rather than using new phenotypic data, the later analysis identified candidate immune exposures from TCR beta sequences and from how often those sequences occurred across donors. An earlier analysis of nearly 600 of the donors applied high-throughput TCR beta sequencing to assess whether each TCR beta V gene segment acted as functional or pseudogenic. Alongside the repertoire data, information on donor age, sex, ethnicity and CMV serostatus was compiled. In a later genetic analysis, genome-wide SNP genotypes for about 60% of the 666 donors were used, and that subset was treated as a discovery cohort. Every discovery cohort repertoire had been produced on one sequencing platform. HLA typing included class I and class II loci at four-digit resolution. The number of donors typed differed by locus, with about 629-630 for A, B, C, DRB1 and DQB1, 522 for DQA1, approximately 570 for DPA1, and about 450 for DPB1. Four or five DR-DQ haplotypes were treated as single units for association and clustering because of strong linkage in the cohort. On average, roughly 250,000 unique TCR beta nucleotide sequences were sequenced per donor among 398 genotyped donors of the cohort, with roughly 18% of those sequences being non-productive. On the study overall, not on this receptor specifically: In a later genetic analysis, a missense DCLRE1C variant was associated with V-gene and J-gene trimming of TCR beta chains, and the association was replicated in an independent cohort. A later analysis found that TCR association rates varied across HLA loci, with DRB1 alleles showing the most associated TCRs and HLA-C alleles the fewest. Seventeen rarely observed V segments, including chromosome 9 orphons, were excluded from the earlier analysis of several hundred of the donors because counts were too low. A further reported finding was that TCR beta sequences accurately predicted the HLA-A and HLA-B alleles for most subjects in the first cohort. Most TCR sequences were seen in very few donors, while some public TCRs were found in many individuals. When HLA alleles, especially DR and DQ, strongly co-occurred, TCR associations were difficult to assign to individual alleles. Because some donors lacked HLA typing at each locus, the association tests relied only on the typed subset. An earlier analysis of some 590 of the donors showed that most TCR beta V segments appeared in productive rearrangements either about 87% or about 30% of the time, which broadly matched IMGT annotations. In a later analysis, several top co-occurrence clusters were reported to appear linked to parvovirus B19, influenza, CMV and Epstein-Barr virus. The authors suggested that the approach could potentially be extended to other disease states and immunological phenotypes. In the study, about 150 TCR beta chains were listed as associated with cytomegalovirus. According to a later analysis, most CMV-associated TCR beta chains appeared to be HLA-restricted, and the HLA associations seemed to be driven largely by CMV exposure. The cohort was sequenced for TCR beta chains only, and without alpha or paired-chain data the features that could be detected were limited. A cluster of highly shared sequence variants was judged likely to represent a technical artifact of the sequencing pipeline. Specific HLA alleles were associated with roughly 16,000 TCR beta sequences at a false discovery rate of 0.05 in a later analysis. CMV serostatus was the only immune exposure information available for the cohort. Because the 87-base-pair reads could not distinguish some IMGT-functional V segments, including TRBV6-2 and TRBV6-3, those segments were excluded. Three of the identified cytomegalovirus-associated TCR beta chains were confirmed in vitro to be specific for cytomegalovirus antigens. Linkage disequilibrium might explain the correlated functional status among segregating V segments, but an unknown experimental factor could not be ruled out. Compared with the approximately 670-donor mean, donors in an Asian-associated ancestry cluster had fewer N-insertions in productive TCRs, according to a later genetic analysis. Roughly uniform sequencing depth across donors was assumed in presence/absence analyses, although this assumption may not hold. The classifier was reported to diagnose cytomegalovirus status with high specificity and sensitivity in both the original and validation cohorts. Compared with equally common non-associated chains, HLA-associated TCR beta chains in a later analysis were more clonally expanded and had lower generation probabilities.

The cohort comprised 670 or so healthy bone marrow donors. At the time of sampling, all cohort members were nominally healthy, though unrecorded immune exposures were likely present. The donor was CMV seronegative and was included in the group of a few hundred seronegative cohort members. A peripheral blood sample was collected from each donor, and TCR beta sequencing was performed on peripheral blood mononuclear cells. The Qiagen DNeasy Blood Extraction Kit was used to extract genomic DNA from the blood cell samples. Remarks on this clone: Its antigen remains undetermined. The sample holds no much larger clone one base away, and base qualities are not on file.

Libraries were made using the immunoSEQ multiplex PCR assay. For the multiplex PCR, a mixture combining 60 forward primers for TCR Vbeta segments and 13 reverse primers for TCR Jbeta segments was used. Amplification of the CDR3 region of rearranged TCR beta genes was performed with a multiplex PCR assay on genomic DNA. The Illumina HiSeq System was used to sequence the amplified TCR beta libraries as 87-base-pair reads. The authors' analysis ran thus. In a later analysis, 80 million or so unique TCR beta chains were counted across the roughly 700 repertoires, and approximately 11 million of these chains were shared by at least two donors. A nearest-neighbor algorithm error-corrected the raw reads and collapsed the reads into unique sequences, merging closely related sequences to remove PCR and sequencing errors. Alignment of CDR3 sequences to IMGT reference sequences was used to assign V, D and J gene segments. For a sequence to be retained, at least a six-nucleotide match to both a V gene segment and a J gene segment was required. A rearrangement counted as productive if the CDR3 had no stop codons and remained in frame with V and J, and every other rearrangement counted as non-productive. CDR3 was defined according to IMGT convention as the region running from the second conserved V-encoded cysteine to the conserved J-encoded phenylalanine. The earlier analysis of about 610 of the donors excluded sequences that lacked an unambiguous match to a single V gene segment. In an earlier analysis of approximately 500 of the donors, a V segment was called functional when productive rearrangements were above 56.7%, and segregating when the standard deviation between donors exceeded 5%. A statistical classification framework was developed to diagnose cytomegalovirus status using the catalog of TCR beta chain sequences. In a later analysis, V and J genes were assigned by comparing TCR nucleotide sequences against IMGT/GENE-DB human TR gene sequences. Using the TCRdist pipeline, a later analysis assigned CDR3 sequences along with most-parsimonious VDJ recombination scenarios. In a later analysis, each TCR beta chain was defined by its CDR3 amino acid sequence together with its V-gene family, and reads without a unique V-gene family were excluded. A later analysis removed 592 highly shared, low-generation-probability nucleotide sequences to deal with suspected cross-contamination and a sequencing artifact. In a later analysis, a clonal expansion index for each public chain was calculated from normalized within-repertoire ranks of inferred template counts. A later analysis computed generation probabilities with a VDJ recombination model fitted to out-of-frame rearrangements, and checked the results against IGoR. In a later analysis, hypergeometric tests were used to score TCR-TCR, TCR-HLA and TCR-CMV co-occurrence, with a repertoire-size bias correction applied to TCR pairs. To estimate false discovery rates, a later analysis permuted the HLA or CMV assignments 20 times. In a later analysis, co-occurring TCRs were grouped with DBSCAN, and TCRdist sequence similarity was added when clustering was performed within HLA-allele-positive subsets. Repertoires with fewer than 30,000 or more than 120,000 public chains, plus five repertoires with anomalous nucleotide sharing, were excluded from co-occurrence clustering. Imported from immuneACCESS, the table was reduced by TCRdb to in-frame sequences with V and J called. These copies leave out some clones; in studies compared against another copy, an unresolved V gene accounts for under half, and the cause of the remainder is not known. V and J calls and clone size are copied from that table; D and trimming were computed from the DNA. The sample records around 200,000 clones, roughly 80% of which are singletons. Around 15% of the sample is held by the ten biggest clonotypes.

For CDR1 and CDR2, the germline V gene lists MDHEN and SYDVKM. The CDR3 spans 16 residues, from the cysteine through the phenylalanine. Only the CDR3 DNA is retained, 48 bases long and in frame from the first base. Unmatched junction bases come to 11, with V trimmed by 6 bases and J by 3 bases. Recombination linked TRBV28 to TRBJ2-1, with TRBD2 matching 7 junction bases. The sample comprised PBMCs. This TCR was recovered from a man aged 40-49 years in good health and CMV-seronegative. The CDR3 region: CASSSTGEGRYNEQFF. The nucleotide sequence reads as follows: TGTGCCAGCAGCTCCACCGGGGAGGGCCGCTACAATGAGCAGTTCTTC.